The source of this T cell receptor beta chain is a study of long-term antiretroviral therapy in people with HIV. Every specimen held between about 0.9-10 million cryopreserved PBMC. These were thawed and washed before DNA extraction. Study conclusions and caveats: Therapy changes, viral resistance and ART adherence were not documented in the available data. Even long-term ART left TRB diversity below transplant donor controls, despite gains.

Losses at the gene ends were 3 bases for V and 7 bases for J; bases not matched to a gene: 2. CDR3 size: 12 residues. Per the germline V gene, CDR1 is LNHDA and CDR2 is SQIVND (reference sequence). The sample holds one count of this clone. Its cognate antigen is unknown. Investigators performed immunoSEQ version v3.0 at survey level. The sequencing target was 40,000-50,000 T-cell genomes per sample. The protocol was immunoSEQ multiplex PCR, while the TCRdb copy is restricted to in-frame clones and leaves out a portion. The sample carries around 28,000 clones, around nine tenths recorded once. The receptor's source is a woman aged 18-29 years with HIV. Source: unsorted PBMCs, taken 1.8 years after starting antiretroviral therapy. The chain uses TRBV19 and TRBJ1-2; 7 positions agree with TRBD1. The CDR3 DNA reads TGTGCCAGTAGTATGGCAGGGGGTGGCTACACCTTC. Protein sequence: CASSMAGGGYTF.